This T cell receptor beta chain was captured by sequencing in a study of T cell responses to AZD1222 COVID-19 vaccine. Study findings and constraints: A reported finding is that nearly half of spike-specific TCRs target unmutated variant regions. The repertoires were collected only after the peak T cell response.

Notes on this clone: Its target is not known.

The assay was immunoSEQ multiplex PCR, and TCRdb's table has in-frame clones only and misses some. This sample has 100,000 or so clones, with roughly 84% found just once. Germline V gene sequence: CDR1 SGHTA, CDR2 FQGNSA. V was shortened by 4 bases and J by 7 bases, with 19 bases between the two germline ends. The length of the CDR3 is 15 residues. This specimen was peripheral blood, taken on day 0 of AZD1222 vaccination. The J gene is TRBJ1-2, the V gene TRBV7-2; no clear D gene. This clonotype originated in an adult in good health. The CDR3 reads CASSSRPLGPGGYTF. In DNA, the CDR3 is TGTGCCAGCAGCTCCAGGCCCCTAGGGCCAGGTGGCTACACCTTC.